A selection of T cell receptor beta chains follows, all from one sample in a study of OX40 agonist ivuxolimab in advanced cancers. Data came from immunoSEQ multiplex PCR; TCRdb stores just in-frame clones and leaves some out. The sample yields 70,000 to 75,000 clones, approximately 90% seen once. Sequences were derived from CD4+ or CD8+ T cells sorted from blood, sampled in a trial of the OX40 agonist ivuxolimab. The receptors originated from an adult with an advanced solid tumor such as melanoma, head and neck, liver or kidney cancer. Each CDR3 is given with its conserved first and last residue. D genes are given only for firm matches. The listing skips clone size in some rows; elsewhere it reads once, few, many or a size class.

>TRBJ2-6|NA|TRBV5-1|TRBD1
TGCGCCAGCAGCTCCCCCACGACAGGGGACAACTCTGGGGCCAACGTCCTGACTTTC
CASSSPTTGDNSGANVLTF
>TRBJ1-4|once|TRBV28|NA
TGTGCCAGCAGCCGAGGGGGACTGAGTAATGAAAAACTGTTTTTT
CASSRGGLSNEKLFF
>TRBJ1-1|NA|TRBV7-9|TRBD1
TGTGCCAGCAGCTGGGACAGGGGGAGCACTGAAGCTTTCTTT
CASSWDRGSTEAFF
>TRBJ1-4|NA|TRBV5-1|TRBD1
TGCGCCAGCAGCTTGGCCCTACACGAGACGACAGGGTCTAATGAAAAACTGTTTTTT
CASSLALHETTGSNEKLFF
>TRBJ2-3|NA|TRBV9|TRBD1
TGTGCCAGCAGCGTCGACAGGGATAGCACAGATACGCAGTATTTT
CASSVDRDSTDTQYF
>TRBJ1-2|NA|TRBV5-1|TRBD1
TGCGCCAGCAGCCCAGAGACAGGGGGCACTGGCTACACCTTC
CASSPETGGTGYTF
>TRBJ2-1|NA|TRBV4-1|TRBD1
TGCGCCAGCGCGGCGGGACAGGGAGCCTACAATGAGCAGTTCTTC
CASAAGQGAYNEQFF
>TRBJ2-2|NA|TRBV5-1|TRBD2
TGCGCCAGCAGCTTAGCGGGAGTACCCGGGGAGCTGTTTTTT
CASSLAGVPGELFF
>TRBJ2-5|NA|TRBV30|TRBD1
TGTGCTCAGGGACAGGGTTTTCCAGAGACCCAGTACTTC
CAQGQGFPETQYF
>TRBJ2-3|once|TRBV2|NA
TGTGCCACCGCAAACACAGATACGCAGTATTTT
CATANTDTQYF
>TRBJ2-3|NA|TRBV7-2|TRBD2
TGTGCCAGCAGAATGGGGGGACTAGCGGGAGTAGATACGCAGTATTTT
CASRMGGLAGVDTQYF
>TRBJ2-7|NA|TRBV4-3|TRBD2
TGCGCCAGCAGCCAAGTGATAAGCGGGAGACGGTACGAGCAGTACTTC
CASSQVISGRRYEQYF
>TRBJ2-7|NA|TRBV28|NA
TGTGCCAGCAGTTCAGGGGTGCCCTACGAGCAGTACTTC
CASSSGVPYEQYF
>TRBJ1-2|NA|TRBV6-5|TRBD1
TGTGCCAGCAGGCAGACAGGGATCGGCTACACCTTC
CASRQTGIGYTF
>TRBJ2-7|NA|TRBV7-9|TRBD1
TGTGCCAGCAGCTTAAGACAGGGGGACTACGAGCAGTACTTC
CASSLRQGDYEQYF
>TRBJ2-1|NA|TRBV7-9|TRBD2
TGTGCCAGCAGCTTGATGACTAGCGGCAATGAGCAGTTCTTC
CASSLMTSGNEQFF
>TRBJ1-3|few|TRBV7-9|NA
TGTGCCAGCAGCTTATACAGAGGTTTCTCTGGAAACACCATATATTTT
CASSLYRGFSGNTIYF
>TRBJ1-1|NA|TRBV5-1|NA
TGCGCCAGCAGCCCTGGGACAATCATGAACACTGAAGCTTTCTTT
CASSPGTIMNTEAFF
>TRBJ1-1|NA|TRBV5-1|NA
TGCGCCAGCAGCTTGGCGGCCACAGCCGCTATGAACACTGAAGCTTTCTTT
CASSLAATAAMNTEAFF
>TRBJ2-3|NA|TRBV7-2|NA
TGTGCCAGCATTCCCGGGACACCGAGCACAGATACGCAGTATTTT
CASIPGTPSTDTQYF
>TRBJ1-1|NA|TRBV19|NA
TGTGCCAGTAAGTTGGATGAAGTCGCTGAAGCTTTCTTT
CASKLDEVAEAFF
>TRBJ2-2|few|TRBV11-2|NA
TGTGCCAGCCATAAGGAGCCCAACACCGGGGAGCTGTTTTTT
CASHKEPNTGELFF
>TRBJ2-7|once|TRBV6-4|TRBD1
TGTGCCAGCCGGGACAGGGTTAGCTACGAGCAGTACTTC
CASRDRVSYEQYF
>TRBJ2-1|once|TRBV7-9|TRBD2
TGTGCCAGCAGCCGAGCGGTAGCGGGAGCGGCTGAGCAGTTCTTC
CASSRAVAGAAEQFF
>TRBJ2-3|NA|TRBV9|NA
TGTGCCAGCAGCGCGACGGGGCACGGTCGTGTGGCGCAGTATTTT
CASSATGHGRVAQYF
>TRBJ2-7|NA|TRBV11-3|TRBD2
TGTGCCAGCAGCCAATTCCCGGGACTAGCGGGCGAGCAGTACTTC
CASSQFPGLAGEQYF
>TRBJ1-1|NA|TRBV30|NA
TGTGCCTGGAGTGTAGCGGGGAACACTGAAGCTTTCTTT
CAWSVAGNTEAFF
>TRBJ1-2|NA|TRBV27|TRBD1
TGTGCCAGCAGTTTATCGACCGGGGACAGGAGGCGGCGAGGCTACACCTTC
CASSLSTGDRRRRGYTF
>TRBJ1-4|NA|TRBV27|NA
TGTGCCAGCAGTTTACAGGGGAGGGAAAAACTGTTTTTT
CASSLQGREKLFF
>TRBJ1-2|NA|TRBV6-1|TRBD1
TGTGCCAGCAGACAGGGGGCTACTGGCTACACCTTC
CASRQGATGYTF
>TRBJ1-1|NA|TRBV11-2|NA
TGTGCCAGCAGCTTAGATCGGGGACTCTATGAAGCTTTCTTT
CASSLDRGLYEAFF
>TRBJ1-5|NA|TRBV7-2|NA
TGTGCCAGCAGCTTAGCGGACAGTAGGGTCCAGCCCCAGCATTTT
CASSLADSRVQPQHF
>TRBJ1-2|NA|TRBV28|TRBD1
TGTGCCAGCAGTTTAGCAGCAGGGGGCTCTGAAGGCTACACCTTC
CASSLAAGGSEGYTF
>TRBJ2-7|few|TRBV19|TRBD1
TGTGCCAGTAGTTCCCGCGGGACAGGCGATTCCTACGAGCAGTACTTC
CASSSRGTGDSYEQYF
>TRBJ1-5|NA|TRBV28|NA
TGTGCCATCACACGATTCAATCAGCCCCAGCATTTT
CAITRFNQPQHF
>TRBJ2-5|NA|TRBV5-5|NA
TGTGCCAGCAGCTTGGCCCAAGAGACCCAGTACTTC
CASSLAQETQYF
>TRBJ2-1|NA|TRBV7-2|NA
TGTGCCAGCAGCTTAGCTAGGTCAGGGGGGAATGAGCAGTTCTTC
CASSLARSGGNEQFF
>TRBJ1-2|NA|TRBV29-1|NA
TGCAGCGTTGAAGACTCCTTAAGTGACTATGGCTACACCTTC
CSVEDSLSDYGYTF
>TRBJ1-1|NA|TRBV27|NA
TGTGCCAGCAGTCCATTTAGACAGGTTGGCACTGAAGCTTTCTTT
CASSPFRQVGTEAFF
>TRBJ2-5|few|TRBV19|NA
TGTGCCAGCGGGTCCCTCGATTCGCGTCCCCAGTACTTC
CASGSLDSRPQYF
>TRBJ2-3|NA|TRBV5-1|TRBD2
TGCGCCAGCAGCTCGGGACTAGCGGGAGGGGGCACAGATACGCAGTATTTT
CASSSGLAGGGTDTQYF
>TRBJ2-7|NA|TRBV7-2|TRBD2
TGTGCCAGCAGCTACAGGACTAGCGGGAGGACGAACGAGCAGTACTTC
CASSYRTSGRTNEQYF
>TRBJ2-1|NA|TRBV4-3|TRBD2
TGCGCCAGCAGCCAAGAAGGACTAGCGGGAGGGCCTGGTAGGTCCTACAATGAGCAGTTCTTC
CASSQEGLAGGPGRSYNEQFF
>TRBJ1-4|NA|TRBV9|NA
TGTGCCAGCAGCGTCGGTACAACTAATGAAAAACTGTTTTTT
CASSVGTTNEKLFF
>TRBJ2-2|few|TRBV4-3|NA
TGCGCCAGCAGCCAATTCCTTCAGTCGAACACCGGGGAGCTGTTTTTT
CASSQFLQSNTGELFF
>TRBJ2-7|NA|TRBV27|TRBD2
TGTGCCAGCAGTTTCACAGGGACTAGCGGGAAACCGGGCACCTACGAGCAGTACTTC
CASSFTGTSGKPGTYEQYF
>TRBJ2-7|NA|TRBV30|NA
TGTGCCTGGAGTGCCTTGTCCGAGCAGTACTTC
CAWSALSEQYF
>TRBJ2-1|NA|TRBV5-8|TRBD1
TGTGCCAGCAGCCCCAGGACAGGTGGCTCCTACAATGAGCAGTTCTTC
CASSPRTGGSYNEQFF
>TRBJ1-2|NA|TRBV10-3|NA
TGTGCCATCAGTGGCCGGGACCGCTATGGCTACACCTTC
CAISGRDRYGYTF
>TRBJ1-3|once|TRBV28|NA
TGTGCCAGCAGTGCCCCGGGTACTGGAAACACCATATATTTT
CASSAPGTGNTIYF
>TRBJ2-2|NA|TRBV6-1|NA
TGTGCCAGCAGTTTCGCGACAACGTCCGGGGAGCTGTTTTTT
CASSFATTSGELFF